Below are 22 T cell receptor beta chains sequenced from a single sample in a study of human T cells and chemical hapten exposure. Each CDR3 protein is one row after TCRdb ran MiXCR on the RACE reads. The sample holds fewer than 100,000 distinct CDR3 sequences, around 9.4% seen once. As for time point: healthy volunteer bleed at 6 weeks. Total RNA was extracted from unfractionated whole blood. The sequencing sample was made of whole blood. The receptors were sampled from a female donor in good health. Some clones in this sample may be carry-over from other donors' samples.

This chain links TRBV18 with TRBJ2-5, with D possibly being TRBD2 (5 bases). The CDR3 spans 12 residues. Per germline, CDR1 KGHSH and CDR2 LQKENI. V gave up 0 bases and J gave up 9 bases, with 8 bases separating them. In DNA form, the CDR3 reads TGTGCCAGCTCACCACCCACGGGGTCCCAGTACTTC. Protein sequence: CASSPPTGSQYF.

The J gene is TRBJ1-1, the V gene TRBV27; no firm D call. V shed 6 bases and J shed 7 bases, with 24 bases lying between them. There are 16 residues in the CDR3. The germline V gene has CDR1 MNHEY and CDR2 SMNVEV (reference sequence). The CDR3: CASSLDPRTLSFEAFF. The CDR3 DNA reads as TGTGCCAGCAGCCTAGATCCTAGGACGCTAAGTTTTGAAGCTTTCTTT.

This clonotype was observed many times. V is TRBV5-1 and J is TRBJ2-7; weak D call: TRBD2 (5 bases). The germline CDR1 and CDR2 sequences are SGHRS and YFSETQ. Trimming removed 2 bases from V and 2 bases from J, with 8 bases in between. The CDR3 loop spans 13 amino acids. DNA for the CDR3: TGCGCCAGCAGCTTAGACTACCCCTACGAGCAGTACTTC. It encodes CASSLDYPYEQYF.

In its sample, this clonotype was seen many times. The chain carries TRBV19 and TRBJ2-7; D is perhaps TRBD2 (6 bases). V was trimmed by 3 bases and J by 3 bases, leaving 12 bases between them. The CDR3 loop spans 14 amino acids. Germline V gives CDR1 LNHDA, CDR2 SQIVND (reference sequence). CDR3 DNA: TGTGCCAGTAGTATTGCGGGGAATATCTACGAGCAGTACTTC. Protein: CASSIAGNIYEQYF. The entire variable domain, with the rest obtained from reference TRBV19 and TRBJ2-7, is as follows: DGGITQSPKYLFRKEGQNVTLSCEQNLNHDAMYWYRQDPGQGLRLIYYSQIVNDFQKGDIAEGYSVSREKKESFPLTVTSAQKNPTAFYLCASSIAGNIYEQYFGPGTRLTVT.

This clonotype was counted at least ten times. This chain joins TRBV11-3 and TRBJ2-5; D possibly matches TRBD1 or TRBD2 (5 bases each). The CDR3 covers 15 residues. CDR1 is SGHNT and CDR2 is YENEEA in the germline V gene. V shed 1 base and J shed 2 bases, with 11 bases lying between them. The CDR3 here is CASSLGGAGQETQYF. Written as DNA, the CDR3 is TGTGCCAGCAGCTTAGGAGGGGCTGGGCAAGAGACCCAGTACTTC. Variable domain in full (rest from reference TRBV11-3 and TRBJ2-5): EAGVVQSPRYKIIEKKQPVAFWCNPISGHNTLYWYLQNLGQGPELLIRYENEEAVDDSQLPKDRFSAERLKGVDSTLKIQPAELGDSAVYLCASSLGGAGQETQYFGPGTRLLVL.

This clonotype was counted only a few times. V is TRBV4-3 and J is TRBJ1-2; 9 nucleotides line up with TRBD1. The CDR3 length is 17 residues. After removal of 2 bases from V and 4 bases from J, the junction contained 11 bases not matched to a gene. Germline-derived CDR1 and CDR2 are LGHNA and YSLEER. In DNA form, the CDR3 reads TGCGCCAGCAGCCAAACTATGGGGACAGGGCAGGCCTATGGCTACACCTTC. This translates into CASSQTMGTGQAYGYTF.

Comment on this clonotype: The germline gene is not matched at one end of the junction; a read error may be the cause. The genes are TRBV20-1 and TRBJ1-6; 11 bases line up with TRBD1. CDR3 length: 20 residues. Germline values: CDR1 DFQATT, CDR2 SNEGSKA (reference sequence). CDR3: CSARDPRTGGQSSYNSSLHF. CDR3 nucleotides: TGCAGTGCTAGAGATCCTCGGACAGGGGGCCAGTCGTCCTATAATTCATCCCTCCACTTT.

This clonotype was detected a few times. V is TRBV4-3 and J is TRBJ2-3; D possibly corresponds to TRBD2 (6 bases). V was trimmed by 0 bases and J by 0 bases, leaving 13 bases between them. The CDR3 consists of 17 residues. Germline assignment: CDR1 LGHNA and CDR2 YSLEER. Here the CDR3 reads CASSQEGWAGSTDTQYF. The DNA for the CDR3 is TGCGCCAGCAGCCAAGAGGGGTGGGCGGGGAGCACAGATACGCAGTATTTT.

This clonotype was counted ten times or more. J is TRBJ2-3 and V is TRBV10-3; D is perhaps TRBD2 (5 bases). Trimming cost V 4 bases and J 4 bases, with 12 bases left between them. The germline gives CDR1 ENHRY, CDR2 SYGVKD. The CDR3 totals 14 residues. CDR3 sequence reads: CAISGGFSADTQYF. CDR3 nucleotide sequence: TGTGCCATCAGTGGAGGGTTTTCCGCAGATACGCAGTATTTT.

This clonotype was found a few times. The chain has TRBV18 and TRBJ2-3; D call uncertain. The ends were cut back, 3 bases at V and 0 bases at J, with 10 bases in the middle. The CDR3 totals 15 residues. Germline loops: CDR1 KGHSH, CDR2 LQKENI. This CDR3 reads CASSPRDASTDTQYF. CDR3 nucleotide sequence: TGTGCCAGCTCACCCCGCGACGCTAGCACAGATACGCAGTATTTT.

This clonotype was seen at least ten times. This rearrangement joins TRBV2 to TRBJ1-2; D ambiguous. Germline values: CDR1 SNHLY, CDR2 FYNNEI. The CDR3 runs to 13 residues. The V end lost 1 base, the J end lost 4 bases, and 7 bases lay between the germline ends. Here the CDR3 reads CASSEDRFYGYTF. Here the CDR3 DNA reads TGTGCCAGCAGTGAAGACAGATTCTATGGCTACACCTTC.

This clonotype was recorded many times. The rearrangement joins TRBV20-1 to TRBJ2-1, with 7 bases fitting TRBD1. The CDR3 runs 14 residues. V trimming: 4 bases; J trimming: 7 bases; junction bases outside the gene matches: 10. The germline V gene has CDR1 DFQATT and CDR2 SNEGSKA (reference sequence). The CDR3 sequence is CSAKRQGLRNEQFF. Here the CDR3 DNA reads TGCAGTGCTAAAAGACAGGGTCTGAGGAATGAGCAGTTCTTC.

Here the CDR3 reads CASSPYKNYPGNIQYF. CDR3 coding DNA: TGTGCCAGCAGCCCATACAAGAATTACCCTGGAAACATTCAGTACTTC. The chain links TRBV5-6 to TRBJ2-4; D is unresolved. V was trimmed by 4 bases and J by 6 bases, leaving 20 bases between them. In germline, CDR1 is SGHDT, CDR2 YYEEEE. CDR3 size: 16 residues. The variable domain in full, with the rest retrieved from reference TRBV5-6 and TRBJ2-4, is DAGVTQSPTHLIKTRGQQVTLRCSPKSGHDTVSWYQQALGQGPQFIFQYYEEEERQRGNFPDRFSGHQFPNYSSELNVNALLLGDSALYLCASSPYKNYPGNIQYFGAGTRLSVL.

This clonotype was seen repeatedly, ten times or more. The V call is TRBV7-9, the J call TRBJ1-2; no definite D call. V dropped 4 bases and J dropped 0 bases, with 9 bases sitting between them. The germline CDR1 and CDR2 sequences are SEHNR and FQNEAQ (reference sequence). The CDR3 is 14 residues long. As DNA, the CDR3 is TGTGCCAGCAGCTCTTCCTCCTCTAACTATGGCTACACCTTC. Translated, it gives CASSSSSSNYGYTF.

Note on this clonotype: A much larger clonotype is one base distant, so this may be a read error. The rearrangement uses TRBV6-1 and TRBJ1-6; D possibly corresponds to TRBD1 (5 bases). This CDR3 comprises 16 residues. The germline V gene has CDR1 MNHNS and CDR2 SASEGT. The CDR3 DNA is TGTACCAGCAGTGAAAATGGCTTTGCAGGGAATTCACCCCTCCACTTT. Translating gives CTSSENGFAGNSPLHF.

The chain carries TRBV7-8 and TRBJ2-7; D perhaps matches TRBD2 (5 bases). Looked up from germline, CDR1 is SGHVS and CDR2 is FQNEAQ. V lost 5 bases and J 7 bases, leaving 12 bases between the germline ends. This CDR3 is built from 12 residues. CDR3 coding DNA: TGTGCCAGCAGCGGAGATCGGGAAGAGCAGTACTTC. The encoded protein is CASSGDREEQYF.

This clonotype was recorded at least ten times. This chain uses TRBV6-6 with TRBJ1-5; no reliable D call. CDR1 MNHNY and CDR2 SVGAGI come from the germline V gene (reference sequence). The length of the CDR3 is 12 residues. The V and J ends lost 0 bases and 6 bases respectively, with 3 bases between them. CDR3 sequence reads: CASSYSVQPQHF. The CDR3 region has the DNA TGTGCCAGCAGTTACTCGGTTCAGCCCCAGCATTTT.

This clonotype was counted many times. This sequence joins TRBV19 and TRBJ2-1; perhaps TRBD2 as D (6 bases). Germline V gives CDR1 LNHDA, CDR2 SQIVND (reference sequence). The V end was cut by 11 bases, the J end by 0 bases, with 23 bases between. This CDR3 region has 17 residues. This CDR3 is CASKLGGAVPSYNEQFF. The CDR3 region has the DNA TGTGCCTCTAAGTTAGGAGGGGCAGTCCCCTCCTACAATGAGCAGTTCTTC.

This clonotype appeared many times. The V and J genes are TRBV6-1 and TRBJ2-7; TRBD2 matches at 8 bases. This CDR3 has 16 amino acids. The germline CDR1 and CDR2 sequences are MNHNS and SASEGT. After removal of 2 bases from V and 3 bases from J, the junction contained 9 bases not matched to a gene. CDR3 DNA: TGTGCCAGCAGTGAAATTATACGGGGGGGCTTCTACGAGCAGTACTTC. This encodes CASSEIIRGGFYEQYF.

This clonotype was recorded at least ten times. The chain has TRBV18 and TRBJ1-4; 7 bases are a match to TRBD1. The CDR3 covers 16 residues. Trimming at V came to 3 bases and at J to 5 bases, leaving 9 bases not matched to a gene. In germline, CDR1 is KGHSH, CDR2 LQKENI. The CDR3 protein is CASSPRAGGINEKLFF. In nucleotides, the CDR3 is TGTGCCAGCTCACCCCGGGCAGGGGGGATCAATGAAAAACTGTTTTTT.

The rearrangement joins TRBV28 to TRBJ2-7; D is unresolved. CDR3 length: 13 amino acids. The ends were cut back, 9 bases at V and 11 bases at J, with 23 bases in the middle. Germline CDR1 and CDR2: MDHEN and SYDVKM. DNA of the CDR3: TGTGCCAGTCAGGTCTCCCTGACACCCGAAAAGTACTTC. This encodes CASQVSLTPEKYF.

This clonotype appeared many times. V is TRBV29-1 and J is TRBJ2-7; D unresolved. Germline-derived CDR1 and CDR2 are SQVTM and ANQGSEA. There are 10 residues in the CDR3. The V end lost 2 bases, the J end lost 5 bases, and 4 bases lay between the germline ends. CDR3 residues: CSVEKDEQYF. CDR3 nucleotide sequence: TGCAGCGTTGAAAAGGACGAGCAGTACTTC.